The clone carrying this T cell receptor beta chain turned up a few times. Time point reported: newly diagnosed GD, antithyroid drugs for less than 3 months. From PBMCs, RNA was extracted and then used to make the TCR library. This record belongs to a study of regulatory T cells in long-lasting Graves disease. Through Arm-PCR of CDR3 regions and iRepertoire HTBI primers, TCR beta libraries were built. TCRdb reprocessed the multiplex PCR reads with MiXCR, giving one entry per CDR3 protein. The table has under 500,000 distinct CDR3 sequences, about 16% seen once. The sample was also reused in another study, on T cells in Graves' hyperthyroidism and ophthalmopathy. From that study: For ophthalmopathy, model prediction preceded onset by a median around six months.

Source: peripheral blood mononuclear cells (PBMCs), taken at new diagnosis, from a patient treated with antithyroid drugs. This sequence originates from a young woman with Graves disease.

CDR3 in amino acids: CSARRQGYTGELFF. In nucleotides, the CDR3 is TGCAGTGCTAGAAGACAGGGTTACACCGGGGAGCTGTTTTTT. This rearrangement joins TRBV20-1 to TRBJ2-2, with TRBD1 matching over 7 bases. Germline lookup yields CDR1 DFQATT and CDR2 SNEGSKA (reference sequence). The CDR3 contains 14 residues. Trimming cost V 2 bases and J 3 bases; bases outside gene matches: 3.